The source of this T cell receptor (beta chain) is a study of CD8 T cells in ankylosing spondylitis. This clonotype was found many times. Its antigen is not identified. Study-wide findings and caveats: What appeared characteristic of ankylosing spondylitis blood was a TCR beta motif of under 10 highly homologous variants. Both synovial fluid and blood in reactive arthritis had previously been reported to carry some motif variants. From matched ankylosing spondylitis synovial fluid, disease-linked clones were reportedly recovered at significantly enriched levels.

The germline CDR1 and CDR2 sequences are MRHNA and SNTAGT. V gave up 2 bases and J gave up 6 bases, with 4 bases separating them. The CDR3 has 12 amino acids. Scientists made TCR beta libraries using quantitative 5'-RACE with molecular barcodes. MiXCR was run by TCRdb on the 5' RACE reads, yielding one entry per CDR3 protein. The table records fewer than 550,000 distinct CDR3 sequences, roughly 5% of them present only once. The receptor was derived from a male donor with ankylosing spondylitis. The source material was blood, either unsorted or a sorted T cell fraction (not recorded which). This sequence joins TRBV6-4 and TRBJ2-2; D gene unclear. The CDR3 here is CASSDPPGELFF. CDR3 DNA: TGTGCCAGCAGTGACCCCCCCGGGGAGCTGTTTTTT.